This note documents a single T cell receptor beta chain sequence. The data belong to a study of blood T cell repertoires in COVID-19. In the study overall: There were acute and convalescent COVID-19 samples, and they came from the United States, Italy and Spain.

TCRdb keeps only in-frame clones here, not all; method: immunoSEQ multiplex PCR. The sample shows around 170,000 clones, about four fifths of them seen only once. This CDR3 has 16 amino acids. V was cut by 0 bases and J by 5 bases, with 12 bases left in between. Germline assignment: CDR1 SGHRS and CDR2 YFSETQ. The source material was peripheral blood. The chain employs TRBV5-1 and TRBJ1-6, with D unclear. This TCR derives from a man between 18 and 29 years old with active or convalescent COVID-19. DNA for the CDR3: TGCGCCAGCAGCTTGGGAGGGAGCGTGGATAATTCACCCCTCCACTTT. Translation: CASSLGGSVDNSPLHF.